This T cell receptor beta chain was observed in a study of early T cells in non-severe SARS-CoV-2 infection (dated by TCRdb to the early 2020s). Notes on the research overall: TCR sequencing used bulk RNA from unsorted whole blood, so alpha and beta chains could not be paired.

General study outcomes and caveats: VDJdb matching was skewed toward anti-spike CD8 responses and likely underestimated virus-specific expansions by missing private and CD4 specificities.

This was a case-control study nested in a cohort of healthcare workers in London, UK, who had nasopharyngeal swab PCR tests and blood samples taken every week. Healthcare workers were enrolled in the week of the UK lockdown, from 23 to 31 March 2020, and were followed every week for up to roughly 16 weeks. Only a few counts were recorded for this clonotype. The clone's antigen remains unknown. There are no base qualities to consult, and no much larger clone falls within one base. CDR3 length: 16 amino acids, cysteine to phenylalanine. Just CDR3 DNA is preserved here, 48 bases in frame from base 1. V lost 4 bases and J lost 0 bases, and the count of bases not matched to a germline gene is 5. The germline V gene (reference sequence) provides CDR1 SEHNR and CDR2 FQNEAQ. Library creation used 5' RACE. TCRdb shows the sequencer as NextSeq 500. To correct for sequencing error and PCR bias, the TCR library protocol tagged individual cDNA molecules with unique molecular identifiers. TCR alpha and beta chains were both sequenced, and the abundances of alpha and beta sequences in each sample were closely correlated with each other. Concerning the study's data processing: Decombinator V4 was used to annotate the V gene, J gene and CDR3 of the TCR sequences. TCRs were defined as expanded if a significant change between any two time points was detected under a Poisson model with p below 0.0001. TCR abundances were normalised to the total number of TCRs sequenced in each sample and reported as counts per million. MAIT TCRs were defined by TRAV1-2 paired with TRAJ12, TRAJ20 or TRAJ33, and iNKT TCRs by TRAV10 paired with TRAJ18. VDJdb, accessed 1 November 2021, was searched for CMV, EBV and SARS-CoV-2 annotated TCRs, with TCRs annotated for multiple antigens excluded. TCRdb redid the processing of the public reads, applying fastp at Q25 and MiXCR, and retained in-frame beta chains. Each record represents a unique CDR3 protein, reported with the most common genes and DNA among its rows. It is TCRdb's table, rather than the study itself, that gives the V and J calls and clone size. Counted in this sample were tens of thousands of distinct CDR3 sequences; about 5.8% of them appeared once. The biggest ten clones account for about 5.2% of the sample.

This receptor was taken from an adult who was a healthcare worker with PCR-confirmed SARS-CoV-2 infection or an uninfected control (not recorded which). The rearranged segments are TRBV7-9 and TRBJ2-1; a stretch of 8 junction bases matches TRBD2. The sequenced material came from whole blood. The CDR3 is CASSSPSGSSYNEQFF. In nucleotides, the sequence is TGTGCCAGCAGCTCGCCCAGCGGGAGCTCCTACAATGAGCAGTTCTTC.